This T cell receptor (beta chain) was captured in a study of blood T cell repertoires in COVID-19. Per the original data handling: Amplification of reference gene primers provided the estimated nucleated cell counts. Generated by immunoSEQ multiplex PCR, the TCRdb table keeps only in-frame clones and is missing some. V, J and clone size are those of that table, while D and trimming were read from the DNA. In the table there are tens of thousands of clones, approximately 89% of which are singletons. Germline CDR1 is SGHTA and CDR2 is FQGNSA. V gave up 8 bases and J gave up 1 base, with 14 bases separating them. This CDR3 comprises 14 residues.

This chain connects TRBV7-2 to TRBJ1-1; weak D call: TRBD1 (5 bases). This TCR derives from a man in his sixties with active COVID-19. Material: peripheral blood. CDR3 in amino acids: CASSKEGKNTEAFF. CDR3 nucleotide sequence: TGTGCCAGCTCAAAGGAGGGGAAGAACACTGAAGCTTTCTTT.